The 25 T cell receptor beta chains listed next were all sequenced from one sample in a study of OX40 agonist ivuxolimab in advanced cancers. Library generation was performed with the immunoSEQ multiplex PCR assay. This immuneACCESS table, as held by TCRdb, lists in-frame sequences with V and J called but not all clones. Of the missing ones, under half trace to an unresolved V gene in checked studies; the others have no known cause. The sample profile shows roughly 34,000 clones; roughly nine tenths of them were found once. Of the sample, approximately 0.94% is held by the ten largest clones. This material consisted of CD4+ or CD8+ T cells sorted from blood, taken in a trial of the OX40 agonist ivuxolimab. These receptors were obtained from an adult with an advanced solid tumor such as melanoma, head and neck, liver or kidney cancer.

This chain joins TRBV28 and TRBJ1-5; the D gene is possibly TRBD1 (6 bases). Trimming removed 3 bases from V and 7 bases from J, with 13 bases in between. In germline, CDR1 is MDHEN, CDR2 SYDVKM. There are 14 residues in the CDR3. CDR3 bases: TGTGCCAGCAGTTTCAGGGGTTTCGGCCAGCCCCAGCATTTT. It encodes CASSFRGFGQPQHF.

The chain combines TRBV10-1 with TRBJ2-2; TRBD1 matches 8 bases. Germline values: CDR1 WNHNN, CDR2 SYGVQD (reference sequence). With V trimmed by 2 bases and J by 5 bases, 7 bases remained unmatched. The CDR3 is 16 residues long. The CDR3 nucleotides read TGCGCCAGCAGTGAGGGACAGGGTGCGAGTACCGGGGAGCTGTTTTTT. It codes for CASSEGQGASTGELFF.

V gene TRBV15 combines with J gene TRBJ2-7, with 12 bases aligning to TRBD1. V trimming: 3 bases; J trimming: 5 bases; junction bases outside the gene matches: 5. Germline V gives CDR1 LNHNV, CDR2 YYDKDF (reference sequence). The CDR3 extends over 15 amino acids. The CDR3 spells CATSSPGTGGNEQYF. Here the CDR3 DNA reads TGTGCCACCAGCAGCCCCGGGACAGGGGGCAACGAGCAGTACTTC.

There are a few counts of this clone. The chain couples TRBV7-2 to TRBJ1-1, with D uncertain. The ends were cut back, 1 base at V and 1 base at J, with 7 bases in the middle. The germline gives CDR1 SGHTA, CDR2 FQGNSA. The CDR3 covers 14 residues. The DNA of the CDR3 is TGTGCCAGCAGCTTAGATGTCAGGAACACTGAAGCTTTCTTT. Its protein product is CASSLDVRNTEAFF. Based on the CDR3 plus reference TRBV7-2 and TRBJ1-1, the full variable domain is GAGVSQSPSNKVTEKGKDVELRCDPISGHTALYWYRQSLGQGLEFLIYFQGNSAPDKSGLPSDRFSAERTGGSVSTLTIQRTQQEDSAVYLCASSLDVRNTEAFFGQGTRLTVV.

This chain's CDR3 is CAWSVGGSYGYTF. As DNA, the CDR3 is TGTGCCTGGAGTGTAGGTGGATCCTATGGCTACACCTTC. The chain has TRBV30 and TRBJ1-2; D not certain. This CDR3 spans 13 amino acids. V lost 0 bases and J lost 4, with 9 bases in between. The germline V gene encodes CDR1 GTSNPN and CDR2 SVGIG (reference sequence). Complete variable domain (other parts from reference TRBV30 and TRBJ1-2): SQTIHQWPATLVQPVGSPLSLECTVEGTSNPNLYWYRQAAGRGLQLLFYSVGIGQISSEVPQNLSASRPQDRQFILSSKKLLLSDSGFYLCAWSVGGSYGYTFGSGTRLTVV.

This chain's CDR3 is CASSEWGVGQETQYF. In nucleotides, the CDR3 is TGCGCCAGCAGTGAATGGGGTGTGGGGCAAGAGACCCAGTACTTC. The chain employs TRBV10-2 and TRBJ2-5; D gene unclear. CDR1 WSHSY and CDR2 SAAADI come from the germline V gene. The ends were cut back, 3 bases at V and 2 bases at J, with 13 bases in the middle. The CDR3 spans 15 residues.

The V call is TRBV5-1, the J call TRBJ2-3; perhaps D is TRBD1 or TRBD2 (7 bases each). The V end was cut by 9 bases, the J end by 2 bases, with 19 bases between. Germline loops: CDR1 SGHRS, CDR2 YFSETQ. This CDR3 spans 15 amino acids. The CDR3 protein is CATQRGDSFTDTQYF. CDR3 coding DNA: TGCGCCACCCAACGGGGGGACAGCTTCACAGATACGCAGTATTTT.

CDR3 bases: TGTGCCAGCAGCCAAGGGACTAGCCCATTAATGCAGTTCTTC. Its translation: CASSQGTSPLMQFF. V is TRBV4-2 and J is TRBJ2-1; 8 nucleotides agree with TRBD2. V lost 1 base, J lost 12 bases, and 8 bases stayed unmatched. The CDR3 has 14 residues. From germline, CDR1 is LGHNA and CDR2 YNFKEQ.

The V gene is TRBV9, the J gene TRBJ2-7; 9 bases match TRBD1. Losses at the gene ends were 4 bases for V and 6 bases for J; bases not matched to a gene: 8. The CDR3 covers 14 residues. CDR1 and CDR2 from the germline V gene are SGDLS and YYNGEE. The CDR3 is CASSPRTGEGEQYF. The CDR3 DNA reads TGTGCCAGCAGCCCGCGGACAGGGGAGGGCGAGCAGTACTTC.

DNA of the CDR3: TGTGCCAGCAGTACCTGGACAACCTGGGAAAAACTGTTTTTT. Encoded protein: CASSTWTTWEKLFF. V and J are TRBV2 and TRBJ1-4; TRBD1 is a possible D gene (5 bases). The CDR3 is made up of 14 amino acids. Germline V lookup: CDR1 SNHLY, CDR2 FYNNEI. Trimming took 5 bases from V and 8 from J, leaving 15 bases between them.

The chain combines TRBV2 with TRBJ2-5; D is possibly TRBD2 (6 bases). The V gene's germline CDR1 is SNHLY and CDR2 FYNNEI. The ends were cut back, 5 bases at V and 4 bases at J, with 17 bases in the middle. This CDR3 is built from 15 residues. In DNA, the CDR3 is TGTGCCAGCAGTCCGACTAGGGTTGAGGCAGAGACCCAGTACTTC. The encoded protein is CASSPTRVEAETQYF.

The CDR3 DNA reads TGTGCCATCAGTACCCTGCCCGACACTGAAGCTTTCTTT. This codes for CAISTLPDTEAFF. The rearrangement links TRBV10-3 to TRBJ1-1; D gene ambiguous. The CDR3 consists of 13 residues. The germline CDR1 and CDR2 sequences are ENHRY and SYGVKD. V was shortened by 5 bases and J by 3 bases, with 10 bases between the two germline ends.

V is TRBV19 and J is TRBJ1-5; TRBD1 matches at 7 bases. The trim removed 2 bases at V and 0 bases at J, leaving 7 bases unmatched. Looked up from germline, CDR1 is LNHDA and CDR2 is SQIVND (reference sequence). There are 17 residues in the CDR3. CDR3 DNA: TGTGCCAGTAGTATACCCCCGGGACAGCATAGCAATCAGCCCCAGCATTTT. Translating it yields CASSIPPGQHSNQPQHF.

V is TRBV10-2 and J is TRBJ1-4, with a tentative D call TRBD1 (5 bases). The ends were cut back, 4 bases at V and 12 bases at J, with 18 bases in the middle. Germline V CDR1 and CDR2: WSHSY, SAAADI. This CDR3 is built from 14 residues. CDR3 sequence reads: CASSATATRGELFF. Here the CDR3 DNA reads TGCGCCAGCAGTGCCACAGCTACTAGAGGGGAACTGTTTTTT.

The CDR3 loop is CASSPRLASGRVPGETQYF. The CDR3, as DNA: TGTGCCAGCTCACCAAGGCTCGCTAGCGGGAGGGTCCCGGGAGAGACCCAGTACTTC. The chain combines TRBV18 with TRBJ2-5, with 12 bases fitting TRBD2. Germline lookup yields CDR1 KGHSH and CDR2 LQKENI. Trimming at V came to 2 bases and at J to 4 bases, leaving 14 bases not matched to a gene. There are 19 residues in the CDR3.

This clone was counted once. This chain uses TRBV18 with TRBJ2-5; D gene ambiguous. The CDR3 is 13 amino acids. Germline assignment: CDR1 KGHSH and CDR2 LQKENI. Between the trimmed V and J ends, which lost 5 bases and 2 bases, there was a span of 9 bases. Here the CDR3 DNA reads TGTGCCAGCTCAATTCGGGCACAAGAGACCCAGTACTTC. Protein product: CASSIRAQETQYF.

The chain recombines TRBV6-5 with TRBJ1-6; unclear D gene. The CDR3 has 13 amino acids. V lost 8 bases and J 7 bases, leaving 12 bases between the germline ends. The germline CDR1 and CDR2 sequences are MNHEY and SVGAGI. The CDR3 loop is CASQDRGNSPLHF. Here the CDR3 DNA reads TGTGCCAGCCAGGACCGGGGAAATTCACCCCTCCACTTT.

The chain carries TRBV12-5 and TRBJ2-7, with D possibly TRBD2 on 6 matching bases. The germline CDR1 and CDR2 sequences are LGHNT and FRNRAP. The CDR3 is 13 residues long. Trimming took 5 bases from V and 1 from J, leaving 9 bases between them. The CDR3 sequence is CASGAGTSYEQYF. As DNA, the CDR3 is TGTGCTAGTGGTGCTGGGACTTCCTACGAGCAGTACTTC. Filled out from reference TRBV12-5 and TRBJ2-7, the complete variable domain reads DARVTQTPRHKVTEMGQEVTMRCQPILGHNTVFWYRQTMMQGLELLAYFRNRAPLDDSGMPKDRFSAEMPDATLATLKIQPSEPRDSAVYFCASGAGTSYEQYFGPGTRLTVT.

The gene calls are TRBV29-1 and TRBJ1-5, with a possible D match to TRBD1 (6 bases). Trimming pared 5 bases from V and 7 bases from J, leaving 18 bases between. The CDR3 extends over 14 amino acids. CDR1 is SQVTM, CDR2 ANQGSEA, per germline. In DNA form, the CDR3 reads TGCAGCGTTCTTATACAGGGTAGAGGACAGCCCCAGCATTTT. It yields the protein CSVLIQGRGQPQHF.

The chain uses TRBV5-5 and TRBJ1-2; D unclear. This CDR3 spans 13 amino acids. CDR1 and CDR2 from the germline V gene are SGHKS and YYEKEE (reference sequence). V was clipped by 0 bases and J by 5 bases, with 8 bases between them. Written as DNA, the CDR3 is TGTGCCAGCAGCTTGGAGGAAGGTTATGGCTACACCTTC. Amino acid sequence: CASSLEEGYGYTF.

V and J are TRBV30 and TRBJ1-3; D gene ambiguous. The CDR3 sequence is 16 residues long. The V end was cut by 0 bases, the J end by 1 base, with 13 bases between. Germline CDR1 GTSNPN, CDR2 SVGIG (reference sequence). The CDR3 DNA is TGTGCCTGGAGTGTAATTGGAGGGTTATCTGGAAACACCATATATTTT. Encoded protein: CAWSVIGGLSGNTIYF.

The genes are TRBV30 and TRBJ2-7, with 9 nucleotides matching TRBD2. Per germline, CDR1 GTSNPN and CDR2 SVGIG (reference sequence). J gave up 2 bases and V 0 bases, and 8 bases lay outside the gene matches. This CDR3 is built from 16 residues. The CDR3 DNA sequence: TGTGCCTGGAGTGTACGGCGGGGGGGGGAAACCTACGAGCAGTACTTC. It specifies CAWSVRRGGETYEQYF. Together with reference TRBV30 and TRBJ2-7, the CDR3 gives the full variable domain: SQTIHQWPATLVQPVGSPLSLECTVEGTSNPNLYWYRQAAGRGLQLLFYSVGIGQISSEVPQNLSASRPQDRQFILSSKKLLLSDSGFYLCAWSVRRGGETYEQYFGPGTRLTVT.

The V and J genes are TRBV5-1 and TRBJ2-3; TRBD2 might be the D (6 bases). CDR1 and CDR2 from the germline V gene are SGHRS and YFSETQ. The V end was cut by 0 bases, the J end by 2 bases, with 13 bases between. This CDR3 has 16 amino acids. CDR3 in amino acids: CASSLAPGLVTDTQYF. The CDR3 region has the DNA TGCGCCAGCAGCTTGGCCCCGGGACTCGTCACAGATACGCAGTATTTT.

This clone was seen a few times. This sequence joins TRBV30 and TRBJ1-5, with D perhaps matching TRBD1 (5 bases). The V end lost 1 base, the J end lost 0 bases, and 7 bases lay between the germline ends. The germline CDR1 and CDR2 sequences are GTSNPN and SVGIG (reference sequence). CDR3 length: 14 amino acids. As DNA, the CDR3 is TGTGCCTGGAGTGCGGGGACTAGCAATCAGCCCCAGCATTTT. This gives the protein CAWSAGTSNQPQHF. The full variable domain, with the rest looked up from reference TRBV30 and TRBJ1-5, is SQTIHQWPATLVQPVGSPLSLECTVEGTSNPNLYWYRQAAGRGLQLLFYSVGIGQISSEVPQNLSASRPQDRQFILSSKKLLLSDSGFYLCAWSAGTSNQPQHFGDGTRLSIL.

The genes are TRBV7-2 and TRBJ2-3; TRBD2 aligns across 9 bases. Looked up from germline, CDR1 is SGHTA and CDR2 is FQGNSA. The J segment lost 5 bases and the V segment lost 11 bases, leaving 17 bases of the junction unmatched. The CDR3 is 16 amino acids. The chain's CDR3 is CAAGRREGGVRDTQYF. As DNA, the CDR3 is TGTGCCGCTGGGAGGCGGGAGGGGGGAGTCAGAGATACGCAGTATTTT.